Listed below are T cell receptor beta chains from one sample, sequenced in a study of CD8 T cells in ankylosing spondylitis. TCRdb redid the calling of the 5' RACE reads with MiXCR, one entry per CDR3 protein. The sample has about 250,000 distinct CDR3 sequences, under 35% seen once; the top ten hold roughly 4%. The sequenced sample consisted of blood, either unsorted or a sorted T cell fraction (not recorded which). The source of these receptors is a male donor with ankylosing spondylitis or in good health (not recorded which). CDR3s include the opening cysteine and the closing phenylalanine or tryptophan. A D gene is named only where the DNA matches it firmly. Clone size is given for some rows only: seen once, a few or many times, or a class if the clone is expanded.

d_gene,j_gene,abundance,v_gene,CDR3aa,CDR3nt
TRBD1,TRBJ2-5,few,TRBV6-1,CASKDRDSQETQYF,TGTGCCAGCAAAGACCGGGACAGCCAAGAGACCCAGTACTTC
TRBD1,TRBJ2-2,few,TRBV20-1,CSATGTGRTNTGELFF,TGCAGTGCCACCGGGACAGGGAGAACGAACACCGGGGAGCTGTTTTTT
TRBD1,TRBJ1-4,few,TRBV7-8,CASSRGDRTGEKLFF,TGTGCCAGCAGCAGAGGGGACAGGACCGGTGAAAAACTGTTTTTT
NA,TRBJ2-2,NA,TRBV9,CASSVEGTRGFGELFF,TGTGCCAGCAGCGTAGAAGGGACGAGAGGTTTCGGGGAGCTGTTTTTT
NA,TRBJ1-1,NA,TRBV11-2,CASSVAYGGRSEAFF,TGTGCCAGCAGTGTTGCCTATGGGGGTAGATCTGAAGCTTTCTTT
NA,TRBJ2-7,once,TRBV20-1,CSASPLRVHEQYF,TGCAGTGCTAGTCCTCTTCGGGTCCACGAGCAGTACTTC
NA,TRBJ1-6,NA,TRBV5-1,CASSLEGYNSPLHF,TGCGCCAGCAGCTTGGAGGGCTATAATTCACCCCTCCACTTT
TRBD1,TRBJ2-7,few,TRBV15,CATSRGTGGHEQYF,TGTGCCACCAGCAGAGGCACAGGGGGCCACGAGCAGTACTTC
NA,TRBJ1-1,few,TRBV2,CASSEAENTEAFF,TGTGCCAGCAGTGAAGCGGAAAACACTGAAGCTTTCTTT
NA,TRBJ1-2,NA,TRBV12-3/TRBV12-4,CASIEGERLAGYTF,TGTGCCAGCATCGAGGGCGAGCGCCTGGCGGGCTACACCTTC
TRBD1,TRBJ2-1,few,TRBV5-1,CASSLGQGMNNEQFF,TGCGCCAGCAGCTTAGGACAGGGTATGAACAATGAGCAGTTCTTC
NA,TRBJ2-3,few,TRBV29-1,CSGGTPGVTDTQYF,TGCAGCGGGGGGACTCCGGGTGTTACAGATACGCAGTATTTT
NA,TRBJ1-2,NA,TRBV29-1,CSVGVRGEYGYTF,TGCAGCGTTGGTGTCAGGGGAGAGTATGGCTACACCTTC
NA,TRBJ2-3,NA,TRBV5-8,CASRLSRGGRADTQYF,TGTGCCAGCAGACTTAGTCGGGGTGGTCGAGCAGATACGCAGTATTTT
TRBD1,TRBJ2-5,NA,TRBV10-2,CASRRTGIKQETQYF,TGCGCCAGCAGACGGACAGGGATTAAACAAGAGACCCAGTACTTC
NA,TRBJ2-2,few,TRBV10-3,CAISGQGTPGSCFF,NA
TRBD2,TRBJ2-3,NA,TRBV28,CASTLAGGYTDTQYF,TGTGCCAGCACCTTAGCGGGGGGGTACACAGATACGCAGTATTTT
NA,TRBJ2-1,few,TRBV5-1,CASSAGDYNEQFF,TGCGCCAGCAGCGCCGGGGACTACAATGAGCAGTTCTTC
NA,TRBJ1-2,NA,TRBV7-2,CASLDPSGTPIYGYTF,TGTGCCAGCCTAGATCCGAGCGGGACACCAATATATGGCTACACCTTC
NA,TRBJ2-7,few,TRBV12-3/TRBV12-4,CASSFGVGVIYEQYF,TGTGCCAGCAGTTTTGGGGTTGGGGTGATCTACGAGCAGTACTTC
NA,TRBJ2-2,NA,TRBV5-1,CASSPWWTSNTGELFF,TGCGCCAGCAGCCCCTGGTGGACTTCGAACACCGGGGAGCTGTTTTTT
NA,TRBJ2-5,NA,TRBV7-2,CASSLNSLSGETQYF,TGTGCCAGCAGCTTAAATAGCCTTAGCGGAGAGACCCAGTACTTC
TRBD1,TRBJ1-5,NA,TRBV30,CAWTSGGHQPQHF,TGTGCCTGGACATCAGGGGGGCATCAGCCCCAGCATTTT
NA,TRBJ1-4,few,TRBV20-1,CSARAGGSTNEKLFF,TGCAGTGCTAGGGCAGGAGGATCAACTAATGAAAAACTGTTTTTT
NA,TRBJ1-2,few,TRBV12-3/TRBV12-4,CASSHPHNYGYTF,TGTGCCAGCAGCCACCCCCACAACTATGGCTACACCTTC
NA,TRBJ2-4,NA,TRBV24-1,CATSDPQNIQYF,TGTGCCACCAGTGACCCGCAAAACATTCAGTACTTC
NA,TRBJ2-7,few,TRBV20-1,CSARGGSEQYF,TGCAGTGCTAGAGGAGGGAGCGAGCAGTACTTC
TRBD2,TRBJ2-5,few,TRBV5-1,CASSLGQRTSQETQYF,TGCGCCAGCAGCTTGGGTCAGCGGACTAGCCAAGAGACCCAGTACTTC
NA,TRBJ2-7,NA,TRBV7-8,CASSTLQGGMRDEQYF,TGTGCCAGCAGCACACTACAAGGGGGGATGAGAGACGAGCAGTACTTC
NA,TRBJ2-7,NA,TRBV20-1,CSARLFTYEQYF,TGCAGTGCTAGACTTTTCACCTACGAGCAGTACTTC
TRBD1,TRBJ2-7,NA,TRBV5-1,CASSLDGQGAREQYF,TGCGCCAGCAGCTTGGATGGACAGGGGGCAAGGGAGCAGTACTTC
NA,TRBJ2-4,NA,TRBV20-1,CSARGSGGAKDIQYF,TGCAGTGCTAGAGGAAGTGGAGGGGCGAAAGACATTCAGTACTTC
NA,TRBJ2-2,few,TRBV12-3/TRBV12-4,CATSWGAGMTGELFF,TGTGCCACCTCCTGGGGGGCAGGAATGACCGGGGAGCTGTTTTTT
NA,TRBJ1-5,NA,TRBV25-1,CASSEEVAGVGQPQHF,TGTGCCAGCAGTGAAGAAGTTGCGGGTGTCGGGCAGCCCCAGCATTTT
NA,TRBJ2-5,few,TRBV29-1,CSVGKETQYF,TGCAGCGTCGGAAAAGAGACCCAGTACTTC
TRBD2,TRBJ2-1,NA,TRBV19,CASSPVGGGLSNEQFF,TGTGCCAGTAGTCCCGTGGGGGGGGGTCTTAGCAATGAGCAGTTCTTC
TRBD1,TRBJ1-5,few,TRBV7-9,CASSLTGFGNQPQHF,TGTGCCAGCAGTCTGACAGGGTTCGGCAATCAGCCCCAGCATTTT